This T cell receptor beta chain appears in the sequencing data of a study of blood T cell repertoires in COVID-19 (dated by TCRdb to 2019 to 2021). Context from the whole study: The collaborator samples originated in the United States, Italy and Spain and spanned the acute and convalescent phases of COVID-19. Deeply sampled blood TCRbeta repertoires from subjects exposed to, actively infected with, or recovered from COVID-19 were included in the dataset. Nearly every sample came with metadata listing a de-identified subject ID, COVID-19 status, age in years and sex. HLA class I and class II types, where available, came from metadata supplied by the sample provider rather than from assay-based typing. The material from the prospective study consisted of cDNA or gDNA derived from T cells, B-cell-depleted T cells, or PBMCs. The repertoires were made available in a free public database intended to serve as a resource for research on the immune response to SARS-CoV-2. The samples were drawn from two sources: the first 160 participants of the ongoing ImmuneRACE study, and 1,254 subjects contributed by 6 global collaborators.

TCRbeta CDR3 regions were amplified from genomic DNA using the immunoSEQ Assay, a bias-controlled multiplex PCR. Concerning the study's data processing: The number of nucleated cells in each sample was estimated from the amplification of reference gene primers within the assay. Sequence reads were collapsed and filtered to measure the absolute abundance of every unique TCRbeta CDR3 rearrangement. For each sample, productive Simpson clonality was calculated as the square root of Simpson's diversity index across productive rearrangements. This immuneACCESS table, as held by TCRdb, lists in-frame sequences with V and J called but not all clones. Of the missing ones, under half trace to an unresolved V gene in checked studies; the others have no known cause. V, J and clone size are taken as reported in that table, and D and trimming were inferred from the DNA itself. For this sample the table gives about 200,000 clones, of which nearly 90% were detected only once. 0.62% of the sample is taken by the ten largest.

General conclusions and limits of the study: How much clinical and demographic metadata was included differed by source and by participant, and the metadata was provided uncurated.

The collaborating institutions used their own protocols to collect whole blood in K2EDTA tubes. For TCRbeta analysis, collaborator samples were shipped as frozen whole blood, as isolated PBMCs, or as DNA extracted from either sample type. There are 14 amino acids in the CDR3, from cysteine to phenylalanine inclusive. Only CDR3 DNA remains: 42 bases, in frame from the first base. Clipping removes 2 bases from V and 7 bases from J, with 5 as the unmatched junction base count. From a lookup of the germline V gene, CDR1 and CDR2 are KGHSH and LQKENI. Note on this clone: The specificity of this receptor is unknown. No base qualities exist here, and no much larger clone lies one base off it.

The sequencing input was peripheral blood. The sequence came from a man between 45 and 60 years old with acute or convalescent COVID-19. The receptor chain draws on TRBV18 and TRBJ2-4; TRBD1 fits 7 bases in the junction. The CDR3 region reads CASSPSGGNNIQYF. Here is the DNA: TGTGCCAGCTCACCATCAGGGGGTAACAACATTCAGTACTTC.